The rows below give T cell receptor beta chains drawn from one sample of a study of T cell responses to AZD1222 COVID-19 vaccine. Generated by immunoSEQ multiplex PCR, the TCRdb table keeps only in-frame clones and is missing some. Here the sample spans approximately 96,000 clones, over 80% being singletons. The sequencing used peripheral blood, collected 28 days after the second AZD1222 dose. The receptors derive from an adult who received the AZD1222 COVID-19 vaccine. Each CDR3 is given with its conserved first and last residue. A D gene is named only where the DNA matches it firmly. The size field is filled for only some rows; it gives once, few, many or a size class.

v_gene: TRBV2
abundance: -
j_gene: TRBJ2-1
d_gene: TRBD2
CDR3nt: TGTGCCAGCAGGGAGACTAGCCCCCATGAGCAGTTCTTC
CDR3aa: CASRETSPHEQFF

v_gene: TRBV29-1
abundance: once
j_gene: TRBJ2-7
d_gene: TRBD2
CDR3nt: TGCAGCGTTGCCAGGCTAGCGGGAATCTACGAGCAGTACTTC
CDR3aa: CSVARLAGIYEQYF

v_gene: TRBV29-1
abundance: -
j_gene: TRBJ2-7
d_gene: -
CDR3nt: TGCAGCGTTGAGGACAGCTACGAGCAGTACTTC
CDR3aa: CSVEDSYEQYF

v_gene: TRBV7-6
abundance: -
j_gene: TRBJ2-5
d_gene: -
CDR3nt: TGTGCCAGCAGCCCTAGGACACCGCCGGAGACCCAGTACTTC
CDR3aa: CASSPRTPPETQYF

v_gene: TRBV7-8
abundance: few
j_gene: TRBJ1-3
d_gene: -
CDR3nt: TGTGCCAGCAGCTTAACCCAGGCCTCCTCTGGAAACACCATATATTTT
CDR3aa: CASSLTQASSGNTIYF

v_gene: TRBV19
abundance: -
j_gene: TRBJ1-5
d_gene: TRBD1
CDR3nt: TGTGCCAGTAGTATGGCTCGGGACAGGGGACATCAGCCCCAGCATTTT
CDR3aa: CASSMARDRGHQPQHF

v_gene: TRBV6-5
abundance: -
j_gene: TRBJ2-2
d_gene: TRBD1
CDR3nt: TGTGCCAGCAGTTACCTGGACAGGGGGCGAGGCGGGGAGCTGTTTTTT
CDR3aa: CASSYLDRGRGGELFF

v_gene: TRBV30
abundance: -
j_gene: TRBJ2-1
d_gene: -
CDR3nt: TGTGCCTGGAGTGCCCCTAGGAGCTCCTACAATGAGCAGTTCTTC
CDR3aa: CAWSAPRSSYNEQFF

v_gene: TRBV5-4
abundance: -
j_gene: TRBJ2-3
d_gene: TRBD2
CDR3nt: TGTGCCAGCAGCTTGGGCCTAGCGGTCCGCACAGATACGCAGTATTTT
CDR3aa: CASSLGLAVRTDTQYF

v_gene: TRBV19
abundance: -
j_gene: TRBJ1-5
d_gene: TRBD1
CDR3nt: TGTGCCAGTAGTCGGACAGGGGGCGTGATCAATCAGCCCCAGCATTTT
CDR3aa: CASSRTGGVINQPQHF

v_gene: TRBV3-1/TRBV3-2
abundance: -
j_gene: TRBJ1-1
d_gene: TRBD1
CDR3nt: TGTGCCAGCAGCCTCCGGGACAGGGACACTGAAGCTTTCTTT
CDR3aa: CASSLRDRDTEAFF

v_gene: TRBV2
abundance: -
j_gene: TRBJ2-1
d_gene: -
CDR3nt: TGTGCCAGCCCCCCTGGGATTTCCTACAATGAGCAGTTCTTC
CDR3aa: CASPPGISYNEQFF

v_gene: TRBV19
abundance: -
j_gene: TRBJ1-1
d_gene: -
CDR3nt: TGTGCCAGTAGTAAAGGGGGTGGGGTGAACACTGAAGCTTTCTTT
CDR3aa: CASSKGGGVNTEAFF

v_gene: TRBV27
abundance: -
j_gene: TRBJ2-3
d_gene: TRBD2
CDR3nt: TGTGCCAGTAGCGGGAGTTGGGATACGCAGTATTTT
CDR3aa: CASSGSWDTQYF

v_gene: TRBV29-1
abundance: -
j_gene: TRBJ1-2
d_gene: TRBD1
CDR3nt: TGCAGCGGCTCGACAGGGGGACCCTATGGCTACACCTTC
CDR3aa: CSGSTGGPYGYTF

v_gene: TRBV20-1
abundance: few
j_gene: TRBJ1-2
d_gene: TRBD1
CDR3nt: TGCAGTGCTAGTAGGGGACAGGGATATGGCTACACCTTC
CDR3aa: CSASRGQGYGYTF

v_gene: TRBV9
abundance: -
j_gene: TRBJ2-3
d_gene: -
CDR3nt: TGTGCCAGCAGCGTGGGCACAGATACGCAGTATTTT
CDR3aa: CASSVGTDTQYF

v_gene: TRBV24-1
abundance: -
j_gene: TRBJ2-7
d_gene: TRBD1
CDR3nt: TGTGCCACCAGTGATCCACGGACAGGGGCCTACGAGCAGTACTTC
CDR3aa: CATSDPRTGAYEQYF

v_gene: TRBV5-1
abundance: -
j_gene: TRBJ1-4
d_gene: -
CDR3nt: TGCGCCAGCAGCCGTTTGGGAAACAGTGGTGAAAAACTGTTTTTT
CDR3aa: CASSRLGNSGEKLFF

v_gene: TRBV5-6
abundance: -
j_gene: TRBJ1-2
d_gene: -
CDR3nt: TGTGCCAGCAGCTTGGGCAAGAACTATGGCTACACCTTC
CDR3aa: CASSLGKNYGYTF

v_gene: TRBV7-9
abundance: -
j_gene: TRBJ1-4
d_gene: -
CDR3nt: TGTGCCAGCAGCTTATCCCAGACTAATGAAAAACTGTTTTTT
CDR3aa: CASSLSQTNEKLFF

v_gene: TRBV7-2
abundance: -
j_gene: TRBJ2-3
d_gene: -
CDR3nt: TGTGCCCCGGGGGATTTTGGCACAGATACGCAGTATTTT
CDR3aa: CAPGDFGTDTQYF

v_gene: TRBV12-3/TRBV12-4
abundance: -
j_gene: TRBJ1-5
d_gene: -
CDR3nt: TGTGCCAGCAGTTTCGGGCCGGATCAGCCCCAGCATTTT
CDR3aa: CASSFGPDQPQHF

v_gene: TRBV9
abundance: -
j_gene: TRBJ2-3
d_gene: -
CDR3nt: TGTGCCAGCAGCGTAGCAGGGTACACAGATACGCAGTATTTT
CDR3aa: CASSVAGYTDTQYF

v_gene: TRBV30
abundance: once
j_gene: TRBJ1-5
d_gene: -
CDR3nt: TGTGCCTGGAGTGTACGCCCCAACGGACACCCCCGGCATTTT
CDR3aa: CAWSVRPNGHPRHF

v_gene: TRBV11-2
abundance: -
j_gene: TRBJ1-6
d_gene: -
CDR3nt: TGTGCCAGCAGCTTAGTCACAGGGTGGGATTCACCCCTCCACTTT
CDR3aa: CASSLVTGWDSPLHF

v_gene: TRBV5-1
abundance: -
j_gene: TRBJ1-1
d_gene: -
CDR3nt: TGCGCCAGCAGCTTTGGACCCCGGGGGGGCGGCTACACTGAAGCTTTCTTT
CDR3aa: CASSFGPRGGGYTEAFF

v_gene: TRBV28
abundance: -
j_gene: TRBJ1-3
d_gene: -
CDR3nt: TGTGCCAGCAATGTTCCATGGGGCCCTGGAAACACCATATATTTT
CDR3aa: CASNVPWGPGNTIYF

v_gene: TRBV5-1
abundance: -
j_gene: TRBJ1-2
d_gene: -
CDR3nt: TGCGCCAGCAGCTTGGCCGGGCAACCGGGGGGCTACACCTTC
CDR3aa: CASSLAGQPGGYTF

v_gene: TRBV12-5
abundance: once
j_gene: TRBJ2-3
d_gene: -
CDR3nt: TGTGCTAGTGGGTCTGAAGTTTCGACGATCCCCAATTTT
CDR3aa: CASGSEVSTIPNF

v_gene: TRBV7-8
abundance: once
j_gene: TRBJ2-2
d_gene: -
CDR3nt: TGTGCCAGCAGCCCCGGGGACACTTCGAACACCGGGGAGCTGTTTTTT
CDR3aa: CASSPGDTSNTGELFF

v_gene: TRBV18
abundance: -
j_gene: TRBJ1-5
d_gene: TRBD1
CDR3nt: TGTGCCAGCTCACTACGACCGGGACAGGGGCCCTATAGCAATCAGCCCCAGCATTTT
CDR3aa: CASSLRPGQGPYSNQPQHF

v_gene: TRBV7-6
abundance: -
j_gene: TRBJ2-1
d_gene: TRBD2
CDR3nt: TGTGCCAGCAGCCCCGGGGCTAGCGGGGAGCAGTTCTTC
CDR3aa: CASSPGASGEQFF

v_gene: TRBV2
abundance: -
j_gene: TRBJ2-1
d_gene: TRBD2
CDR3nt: TGTGCCAGCACCGCCCCGGGACTAGCGCCGTTCTTC
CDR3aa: CASTAPGLAPFF

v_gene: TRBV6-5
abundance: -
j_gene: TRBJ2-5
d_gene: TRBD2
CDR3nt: TGTGCCAGCCTTAGCGGGGGGGCCGGGCAAGAGACCCAGTACTTC
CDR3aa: CASLSGGAGQETQYF

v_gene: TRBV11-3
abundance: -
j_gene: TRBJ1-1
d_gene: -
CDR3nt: TGTGCCAGCAGCTCTCAGGGGCTGCACACTGAAGCTTTCTTT
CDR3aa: CASSSQGLHTEAFF

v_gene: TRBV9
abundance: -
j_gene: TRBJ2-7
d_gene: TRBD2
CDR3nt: TGTGCCAGCAGCCCCCTAGCGGATCCCTACGAGCAGTACTTC
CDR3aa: CASSPLADPYEQYF

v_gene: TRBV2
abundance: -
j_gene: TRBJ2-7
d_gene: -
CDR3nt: TGTGCCAGCAGCTCAGAGCGGTTGCAGTACTTC
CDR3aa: CASSSERLQYF

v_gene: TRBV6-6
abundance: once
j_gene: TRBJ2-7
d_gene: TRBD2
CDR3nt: TGTGCCAGCAGACGAGGGACTAGCGGGGGGGCCCGAGGCTACGAGCAGTACTTC
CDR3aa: CASRRGTSGGARGYEQYF

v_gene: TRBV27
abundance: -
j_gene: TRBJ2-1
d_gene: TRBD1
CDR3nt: TGTGCCAGCAGCGACAGGGCCGCCTACAATGAGCAGTTCTTC
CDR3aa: CASSDRAAYNEQFF

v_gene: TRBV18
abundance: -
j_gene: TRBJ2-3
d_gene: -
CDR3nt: TGTGCCAGCTCACGGGGAGATACGCAGTATTTT
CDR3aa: CASSRGDTQYF

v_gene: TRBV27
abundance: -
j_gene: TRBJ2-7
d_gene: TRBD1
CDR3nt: TGTGCCAGCAGTCAGGGACAGGGGGCCCTCGAGCAGTACTTC
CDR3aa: CASSQGQGALEQYF

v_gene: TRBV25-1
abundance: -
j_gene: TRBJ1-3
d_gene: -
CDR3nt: TGTGCCAGCAGTGAACCACAGTCTGGAAACACCATATATTTT
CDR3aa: CASSEPQSGNTIYF

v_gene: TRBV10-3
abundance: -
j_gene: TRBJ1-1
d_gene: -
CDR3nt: TGTGCCTTATCAAAGGGCAGGGAAACTGAAGCTTTCTTT
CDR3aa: CALSKGRETEAFF

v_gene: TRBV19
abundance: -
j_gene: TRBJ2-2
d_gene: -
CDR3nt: TGTGCCAGTAGTATGGCAGGGACACCGATTACTGGGGAGCTGTTTTTT
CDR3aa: CASSMAGTPITGELFF

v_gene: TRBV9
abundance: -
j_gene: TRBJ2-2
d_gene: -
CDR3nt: TGTGCCAGCAGCGTAGGTGTTACCGGGGAGCTGTTTTTT
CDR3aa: CASSVGVTGELFF

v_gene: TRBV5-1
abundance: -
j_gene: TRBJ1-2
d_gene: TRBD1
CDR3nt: TGCGCCAGCAGCTTGGTAGGACAGGGGACCGTCTATGGCTACACCTTC
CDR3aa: CASSLVGQGTVYGYTF

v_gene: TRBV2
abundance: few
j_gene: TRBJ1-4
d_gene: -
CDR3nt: TGTGCCAGCTCTACCAGAAGTAATGAAAAACTGTTTTTT
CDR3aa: CASSTRSNEKLFF

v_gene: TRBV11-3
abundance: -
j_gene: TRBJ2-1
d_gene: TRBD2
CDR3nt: TGTGCCAGCAGGCTAGCGGGAGTTACTGAGCAGTTCTTC
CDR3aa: CASRLAGVTEQFF

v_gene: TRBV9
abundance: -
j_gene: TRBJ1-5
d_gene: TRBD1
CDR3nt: TGTGCCAGCGCCAAAGGGCCCACAGGGGTCAATCAGCCCCAGCATTTT
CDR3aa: CASAKGPTGVNQPQHF

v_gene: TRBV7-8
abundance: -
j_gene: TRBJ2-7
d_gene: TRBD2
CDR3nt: TGTGCCAGCAGCCGACGGGGGGACTACGAGCAGTACTTC
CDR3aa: CASSRRGDYEQYF

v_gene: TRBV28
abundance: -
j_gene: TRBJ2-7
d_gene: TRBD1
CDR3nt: TGTGCCAGCAGTCCCACCTGGGGACAGGGCACCTACGAGCAGTACTTC
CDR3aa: CASSPTWGQGTYEQYF